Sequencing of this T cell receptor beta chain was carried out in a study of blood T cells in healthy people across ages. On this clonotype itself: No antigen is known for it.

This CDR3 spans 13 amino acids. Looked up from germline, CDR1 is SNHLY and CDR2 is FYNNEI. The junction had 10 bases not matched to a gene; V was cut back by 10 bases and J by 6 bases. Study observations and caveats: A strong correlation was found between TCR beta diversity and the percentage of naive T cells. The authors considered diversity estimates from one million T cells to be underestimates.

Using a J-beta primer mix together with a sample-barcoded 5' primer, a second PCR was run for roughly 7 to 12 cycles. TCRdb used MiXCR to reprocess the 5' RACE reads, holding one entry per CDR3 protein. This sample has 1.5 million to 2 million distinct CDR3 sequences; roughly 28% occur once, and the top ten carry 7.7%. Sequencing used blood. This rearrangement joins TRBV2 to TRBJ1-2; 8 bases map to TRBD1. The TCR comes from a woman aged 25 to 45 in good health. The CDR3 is CANRLTGVDGYTF. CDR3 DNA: TGTGCCAACAGATTGACAGGGGTGGATGGCTACACCTTC.